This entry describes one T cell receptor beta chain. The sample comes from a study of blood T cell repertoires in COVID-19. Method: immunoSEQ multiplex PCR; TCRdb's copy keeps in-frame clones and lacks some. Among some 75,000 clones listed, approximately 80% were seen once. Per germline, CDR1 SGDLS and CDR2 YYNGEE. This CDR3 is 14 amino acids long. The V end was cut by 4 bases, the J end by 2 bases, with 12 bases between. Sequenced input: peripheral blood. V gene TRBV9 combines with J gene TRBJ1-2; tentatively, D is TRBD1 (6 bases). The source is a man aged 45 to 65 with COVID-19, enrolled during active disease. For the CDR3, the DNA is TGTGCCAGCAGCACCCAACAGGGAAACTATGGCTACACCTTC. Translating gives CASSTQQGNYGYTF.